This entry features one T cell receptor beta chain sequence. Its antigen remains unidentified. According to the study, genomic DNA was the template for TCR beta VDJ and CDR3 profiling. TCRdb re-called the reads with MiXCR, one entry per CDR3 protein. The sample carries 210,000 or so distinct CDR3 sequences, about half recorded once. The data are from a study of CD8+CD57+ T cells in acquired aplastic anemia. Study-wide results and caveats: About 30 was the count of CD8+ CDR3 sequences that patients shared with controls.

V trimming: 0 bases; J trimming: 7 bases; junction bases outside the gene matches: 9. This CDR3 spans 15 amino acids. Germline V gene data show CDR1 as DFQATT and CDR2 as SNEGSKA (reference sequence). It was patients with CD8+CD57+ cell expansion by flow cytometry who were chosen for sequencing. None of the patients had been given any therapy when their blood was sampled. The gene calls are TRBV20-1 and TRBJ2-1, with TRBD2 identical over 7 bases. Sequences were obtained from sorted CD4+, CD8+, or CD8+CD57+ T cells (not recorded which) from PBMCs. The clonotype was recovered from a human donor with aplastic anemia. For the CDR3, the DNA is TGCAGTGCTAGAGATCCGGAAGGGAGGGGTAATGAGCAGTTCTTC. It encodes CSARDPEGRGNEQFF.